Below, one T cell receptor (beta chain) is given with its context. The germline V and J ends were trimmed by 1 base and 3 bases, with 10 bases remaining between them. The CDR3 is 15 residues long. Germline CDR1 and CDR2: LNHNV and YYDKDF (reference sequence). This record belongs to a study of blood T cell repertoires in COVID-19. Overall study: Samples came from the United States, Italy and Spain, spanning acute and convalescent COVID-19. PBMCs, B-cell-depleted T cells, or T cells provided the cDNA or gDNA that made up the material.

The table came from immunoSEQ multiplex PCR; TCRdb's copy has only in-frame clones and leaves some out. The sample has 40,000 to 60,000 clones; over 65% are singletons. The source is an older woman with acute or convalescent COVID-19. This rearrangement joins TRBV15 to TRBJ2-1; tentative D call: TRBD2 (6 bases). The sample consisted of peripheral blood. CDR3 nucleotide sequence: TGTGCCACCAGCAGAGGCGCTAGCGACTACAATGAGCAGTTCTTC. Its protein is CATSRGASDYNEQFF. Supplemented by reference TRBV15 and TRBJ2-1, the full variable domain reads DAMVIQNPRYQVTQFGKPVTLSCSQTLNHNVMYWYQQKSSQAPKLLFHYYDKDFNNEADTPDNFQSRRPNTSFCFLDIRSPGLGDTAMYLCATSRGASDYNEQFFGPGTRLTVL.